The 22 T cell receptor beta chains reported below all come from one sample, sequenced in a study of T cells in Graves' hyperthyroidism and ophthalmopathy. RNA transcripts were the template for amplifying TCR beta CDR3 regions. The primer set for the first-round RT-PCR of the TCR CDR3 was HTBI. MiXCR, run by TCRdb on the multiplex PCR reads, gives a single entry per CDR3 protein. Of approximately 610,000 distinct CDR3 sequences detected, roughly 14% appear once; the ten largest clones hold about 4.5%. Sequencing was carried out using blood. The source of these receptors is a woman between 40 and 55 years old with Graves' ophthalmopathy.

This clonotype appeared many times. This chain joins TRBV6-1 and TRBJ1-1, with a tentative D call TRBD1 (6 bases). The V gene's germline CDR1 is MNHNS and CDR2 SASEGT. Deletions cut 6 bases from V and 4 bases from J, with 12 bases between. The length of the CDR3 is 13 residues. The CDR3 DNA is TGTGCCAGCAGGAGCAGGGGAGTCACTGAAGCTTTCTTT. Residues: CASRSRGVTEAFF.

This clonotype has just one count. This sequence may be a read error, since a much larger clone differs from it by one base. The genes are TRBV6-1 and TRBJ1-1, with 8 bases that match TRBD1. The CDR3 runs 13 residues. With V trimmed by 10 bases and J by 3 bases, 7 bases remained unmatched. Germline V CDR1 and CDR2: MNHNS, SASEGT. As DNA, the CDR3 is TGTGCCACCGTAGTGGACAGGGACACTGAAGCTTTCTTT. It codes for CATVVDRDTEAFF.

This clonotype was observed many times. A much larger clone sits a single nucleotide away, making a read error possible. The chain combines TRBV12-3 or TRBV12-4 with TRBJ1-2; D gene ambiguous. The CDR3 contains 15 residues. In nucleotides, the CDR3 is TGTGCCAGCAGTCTGACGGATCTCCAGAACTATGGCTACGCCTTC. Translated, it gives CASSLTDLQNYGYAF.

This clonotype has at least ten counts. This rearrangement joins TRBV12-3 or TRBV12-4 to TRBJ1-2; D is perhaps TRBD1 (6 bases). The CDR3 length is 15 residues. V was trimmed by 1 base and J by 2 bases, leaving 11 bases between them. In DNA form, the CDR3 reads TGTGCCAGCAGTTTAGTTCGTGGACAGAACTATGGCTACACCTTC. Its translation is CASSLVRGQNYGYTF.

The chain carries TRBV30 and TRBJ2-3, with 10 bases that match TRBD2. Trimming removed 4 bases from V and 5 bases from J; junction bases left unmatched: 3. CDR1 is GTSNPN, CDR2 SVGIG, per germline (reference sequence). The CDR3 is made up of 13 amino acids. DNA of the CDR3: TGTGCCTGGATCCCTAGCGGGAGAGATACGCAGTATTTT. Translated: CAWIPSGRDTQYF.

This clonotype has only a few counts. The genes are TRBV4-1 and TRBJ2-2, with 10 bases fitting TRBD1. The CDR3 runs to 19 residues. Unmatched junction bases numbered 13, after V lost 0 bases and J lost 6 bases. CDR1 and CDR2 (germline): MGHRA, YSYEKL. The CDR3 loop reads CASSQDKGTGAWWAGELFF. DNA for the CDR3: TGCGCCAGCAGCCAAGATAAGGGGACAGGGGCTTGGTGGGCCGGGGAGCTGTTTTTT.

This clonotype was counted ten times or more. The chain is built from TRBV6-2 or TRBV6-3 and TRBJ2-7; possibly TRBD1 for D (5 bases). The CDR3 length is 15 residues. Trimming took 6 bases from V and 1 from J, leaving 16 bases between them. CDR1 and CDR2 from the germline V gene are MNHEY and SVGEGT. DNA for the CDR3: TGTGCCAGCAGAACAATCAGGACACGTTCCTACGAGCAGTACTTC. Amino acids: CASRTIRTRSYEQYF.

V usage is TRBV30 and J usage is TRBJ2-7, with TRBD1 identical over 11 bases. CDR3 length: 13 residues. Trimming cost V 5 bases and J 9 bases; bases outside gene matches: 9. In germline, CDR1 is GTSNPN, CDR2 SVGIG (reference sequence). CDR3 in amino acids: CAWGTGGSQGQYF. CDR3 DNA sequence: TGTGCCTGGGGGACAGGGGGTTCCCAGGGGCAGTACTTC.

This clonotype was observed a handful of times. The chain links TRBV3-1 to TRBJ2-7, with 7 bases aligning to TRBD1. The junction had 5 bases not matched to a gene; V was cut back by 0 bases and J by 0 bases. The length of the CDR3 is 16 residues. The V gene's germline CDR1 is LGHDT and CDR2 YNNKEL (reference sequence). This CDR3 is CASSQDRDRASYEQYF. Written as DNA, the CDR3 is TGTGCCAGCAGCCAAGATAGGGACAGAGCCTCCTACGAGCAGTACTTC.

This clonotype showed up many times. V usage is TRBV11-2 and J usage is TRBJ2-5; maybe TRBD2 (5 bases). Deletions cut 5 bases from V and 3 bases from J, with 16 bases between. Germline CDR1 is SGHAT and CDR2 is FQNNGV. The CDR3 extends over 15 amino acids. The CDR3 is CASSPGEPLEETQYF. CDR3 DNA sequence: TGTGCCAGCAGCCCCGGGGAGCCGCTCGAAGAGACCCAGTACTTC.

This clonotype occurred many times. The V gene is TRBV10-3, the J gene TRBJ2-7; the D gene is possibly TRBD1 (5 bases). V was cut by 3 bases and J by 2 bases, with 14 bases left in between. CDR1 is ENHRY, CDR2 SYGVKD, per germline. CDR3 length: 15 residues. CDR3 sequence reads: CAISDQQGFTYEQYF. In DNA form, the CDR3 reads TGTGCCATCAGTGATCAGCAGGGCTTCACCTACGAGCAGTACTTC.

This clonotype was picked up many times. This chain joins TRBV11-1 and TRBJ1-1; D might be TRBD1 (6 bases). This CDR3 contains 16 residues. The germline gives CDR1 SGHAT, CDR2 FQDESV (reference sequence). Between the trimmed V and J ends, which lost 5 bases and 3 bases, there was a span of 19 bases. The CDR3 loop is CASSTTGTSGDTEAFF. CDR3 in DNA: TGTGCCAGCAGCACCACAGGGACTTCGGGCGACACTGAAGCTTTCTTT.

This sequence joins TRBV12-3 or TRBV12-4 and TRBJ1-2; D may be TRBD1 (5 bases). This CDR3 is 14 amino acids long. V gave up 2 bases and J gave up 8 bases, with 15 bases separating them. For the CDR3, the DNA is TGTGCCAGCAGTTTAAGGAGGGGAGTCTTCGGCTACACCTTC. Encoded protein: CASSLRRGVFGYTF.

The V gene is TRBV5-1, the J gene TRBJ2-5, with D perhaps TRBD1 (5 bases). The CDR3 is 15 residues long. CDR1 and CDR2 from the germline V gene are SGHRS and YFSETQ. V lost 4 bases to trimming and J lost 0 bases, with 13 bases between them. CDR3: CASSLYGHHQETQYF. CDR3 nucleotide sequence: TGCGCCAGCAGCCTGTACGGACACCACCAAGAGACCCAGTACTTC.

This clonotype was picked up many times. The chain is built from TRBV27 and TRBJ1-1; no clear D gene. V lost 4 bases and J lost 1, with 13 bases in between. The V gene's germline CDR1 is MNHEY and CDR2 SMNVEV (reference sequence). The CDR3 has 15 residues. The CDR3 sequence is CASSSGGRSNTEAFF. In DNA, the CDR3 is TGTGCCAGCAGTTCCGGAGGGAGGTCGAACACTGAAGCTTTCTTT.

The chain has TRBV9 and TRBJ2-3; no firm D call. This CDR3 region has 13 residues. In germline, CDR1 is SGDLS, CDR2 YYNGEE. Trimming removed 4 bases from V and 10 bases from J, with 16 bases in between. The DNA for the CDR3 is TGTGCCAGCAGCCCAGATTCAAGGGTCGCGCAGTATTTT. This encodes CASSPDSRVAQYF.

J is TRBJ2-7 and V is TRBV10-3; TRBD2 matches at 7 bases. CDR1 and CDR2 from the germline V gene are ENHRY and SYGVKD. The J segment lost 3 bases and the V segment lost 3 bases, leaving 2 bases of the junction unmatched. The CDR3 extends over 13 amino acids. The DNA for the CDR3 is TGTGCCATCAGTGAACAGCGGGACTACGAGCAGTACTTC. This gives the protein CAISEQRDYEQYF.

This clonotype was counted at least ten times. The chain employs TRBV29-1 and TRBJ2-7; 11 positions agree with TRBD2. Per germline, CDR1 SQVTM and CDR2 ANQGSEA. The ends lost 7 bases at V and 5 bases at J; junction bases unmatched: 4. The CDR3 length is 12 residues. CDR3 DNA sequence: TGCAGCGGAGGGGGACTAGCGGACGAGCAGTACTTC. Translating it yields CSGGGLADEQYF.

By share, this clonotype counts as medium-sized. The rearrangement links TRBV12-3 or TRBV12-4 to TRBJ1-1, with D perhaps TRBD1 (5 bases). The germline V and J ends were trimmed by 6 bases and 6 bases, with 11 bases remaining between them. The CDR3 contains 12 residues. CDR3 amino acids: CASSRPGPEAFF. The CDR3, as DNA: TGTGCCAGCAGCCGCCCGGGACCTGAAGCTTTCTTT.

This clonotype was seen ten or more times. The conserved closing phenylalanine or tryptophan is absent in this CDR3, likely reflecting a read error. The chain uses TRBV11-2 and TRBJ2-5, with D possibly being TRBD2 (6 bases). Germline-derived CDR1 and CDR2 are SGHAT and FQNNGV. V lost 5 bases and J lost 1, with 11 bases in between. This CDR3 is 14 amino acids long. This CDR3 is CASSDWRGQETQYL. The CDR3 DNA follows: TGTGCCAGCAGCGACTGGCGGGGCCAAGAGACCCAGTACCTC.

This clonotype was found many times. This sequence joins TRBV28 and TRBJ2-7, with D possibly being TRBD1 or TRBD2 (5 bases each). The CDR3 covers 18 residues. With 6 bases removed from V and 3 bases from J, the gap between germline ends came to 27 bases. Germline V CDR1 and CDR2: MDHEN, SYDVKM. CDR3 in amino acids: CASSTALFSRGPVYEQYF. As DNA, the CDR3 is TGTGCCAGCAGCACGGCCCTCTTTAGTCGGGGACCGGTCTACGAGCAGTACTTC.

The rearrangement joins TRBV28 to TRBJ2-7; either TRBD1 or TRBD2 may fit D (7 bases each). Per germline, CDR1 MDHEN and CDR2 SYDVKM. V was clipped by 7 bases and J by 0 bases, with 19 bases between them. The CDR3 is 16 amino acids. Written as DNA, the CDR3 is TGTGCCAGCACCACCAGGGGGGGGAGGGTCTCCTACGAGCAGTACTTC. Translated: CASTTRGGRVSYEQYF.